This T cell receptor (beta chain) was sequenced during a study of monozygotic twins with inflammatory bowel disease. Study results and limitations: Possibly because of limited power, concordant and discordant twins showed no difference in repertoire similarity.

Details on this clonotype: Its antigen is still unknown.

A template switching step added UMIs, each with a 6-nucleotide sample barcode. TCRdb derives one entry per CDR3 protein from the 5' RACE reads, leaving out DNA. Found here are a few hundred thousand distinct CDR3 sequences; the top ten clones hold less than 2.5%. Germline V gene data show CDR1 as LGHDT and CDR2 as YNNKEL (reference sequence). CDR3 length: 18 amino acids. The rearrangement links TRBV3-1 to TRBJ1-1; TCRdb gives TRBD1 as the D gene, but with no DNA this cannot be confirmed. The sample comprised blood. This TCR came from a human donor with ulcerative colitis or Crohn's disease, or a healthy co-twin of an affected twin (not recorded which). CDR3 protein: CASSQDSFRQGMNTEAFF.